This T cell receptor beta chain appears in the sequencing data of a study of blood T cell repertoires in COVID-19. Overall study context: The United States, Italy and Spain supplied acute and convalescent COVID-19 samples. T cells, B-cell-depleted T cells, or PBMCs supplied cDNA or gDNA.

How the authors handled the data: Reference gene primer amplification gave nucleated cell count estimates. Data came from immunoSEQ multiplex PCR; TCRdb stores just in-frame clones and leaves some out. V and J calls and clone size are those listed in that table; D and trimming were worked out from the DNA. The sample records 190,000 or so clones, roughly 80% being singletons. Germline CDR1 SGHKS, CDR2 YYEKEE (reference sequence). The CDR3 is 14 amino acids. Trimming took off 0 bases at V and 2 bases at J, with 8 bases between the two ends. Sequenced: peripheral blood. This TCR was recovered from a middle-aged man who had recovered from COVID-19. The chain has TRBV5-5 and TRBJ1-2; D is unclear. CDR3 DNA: TGTGCCAGCAGCTTGGCTTGGCAGAACTATGGCTACACCTTC. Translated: CASSLAWQNYGYTF.